These T cell receptor beta chains were read from a single sample in a study of blood T cell repertoires in COVID-19. The protocol was immunoSEQ multiplex PCR, while the TCRdb copy is restricted to in-frame clones and leaves out a portion. The data contain around 470,000 clones, around 91% of them singletons. The sample consisted of PBMCs or T cells enriched from blood (not recorded which). The receptors here all came from a man younger than 35 who had recovered from COVID-19. Both conserved end residues are part of each CDR3. Fields, in order: J gene, D gene, V gene, clone size, CDR3 DNA, CDR3 protein. D genes are given only for firm matches. Clone size is shown for a subset of rows, as once, few, many or a class of expanded clone.

TRBJ1-5,.,TRBV5-8,.,TGTGCCAGCAGCTTTGGAGGGCGTCAGCCCCAGCATTTT,CASSFGGRQPQHF
TRBJ2-1,.,TRBV5-1,.,TGCGCCAGCAGCCTCGGCGAGCGCTACAATGAGCAGTTCTTC,CASSLGERYNEQFF
TRBJ2-3,.,TRBV11-2,.,TGTGCCAGCAGCTTACTGCTACTCACAGATACGCAGTATTTT,CASSLLLLTDTQYF
TRBJ1-5,TRBD1,TRBV5-8,.,TGTGCCAGCAGCTTAGGACAGGTCCTTAATCAGCCCCAGCATTTT,CASSLGQVLNQPQHF
TRBJ1-6,.,TRBV3-1/TRBV3-2,.,TGTGCCAGCAGCCAAGCCTGGACAGCCGTCGATTCACCCCTCCACTTT,CASSQAWTAVDSPLHF
TRBJ2-7,.,TRBV19,.,TGTGCCAGTAGTCACCAGGGAACCTACGAGCAGTACTTC,CASSHQGTYEQYF
TRBJ1-2,.,TRBV3-1/TRBV3-2,.,TGTGCCAGCAGCCAAGATTTCAGGGGAAACTATGGCTACACCTTC,CASSQDFRGNYGYTF
TRBJ1-2,.,TRBV3-1/TRBV3-2,.,TGTGCCAGCAGCCAGGGACTAGACCTTGGCTACACCTTC,CASSQGLDLGYTF
TRBJ2-1,TRBD2,TRBV28,.,TGTGCCAGCAGCTCCCCGGGGCGGGAGGGCACTCATGAGCAGTTCTTC,CASSSPGREGTHEQFF
TRBJ1-2,.,TRBV11-2,.,TGTGCCAGCAGCTCCGGGACATTGGGCTACACCTTC,CASSSGTLGYTF
TRBJ1-4,.,TRBV29-1,.,TGCAGCGTTGATACCGGGATTGGTGAAAAACTGTTTTTT,CSVDTGIGEKLFF
TRBJ2-5,TRBD1,TRBV3-1/TRBV3-2,.,TGTGCCAGCAGCCCCGGCCTGGGGACAGAAGAGACCCAGTACTTC,CASSPGLGTEETQYF
TRBJ1-2,.,TRBV7-3,.,TGTGCCAGCAGCCCCGACGGACTTAACTATGGCTACACCTTC,CASSPDGLNYGYTF
TRBJ2-5,TRBD1,TRBV19,once,TGTGCCAGTAGTATAGGCCGACAGGGTTTGGAGACCCAGTACTTC,CASSIGRQGLETQYF
TRBJ1-1,TRBD1,TRBV30,.,TGTGCCTCGGGGGGACAGGACGGCACTGAAGCTTTCTTT,CASGGQDGTEAFF
TRBJ2-1,.,TRBV12-1,.,TGTGCCAGCAGCTTTGTAGTGGTCGTGGATGAGCAGTTCTTC,CASSFVVVVDEQFF
TRBJ2-7,.,TRBV28,.,TGTGCCAGCAGTTTATGGCAGGGTGACGACGAGCAGTACTTC,CASSLWQGDDEQYF
TRBJ1-2,.,TRBV18,.,TGTGCCAGCTCACCAAGACAGGACCCCTATGGCTACACCTTC,CASSPRQDPYGYTF
TRBJ2-1,.,TRBV7-9,.,TGTGCCAGCAGCTTAGCGAAGAGCGCCGGTTACAATGAGCAGTTCTTC,CASSLAKSAGYNEQFF
TRBJ1-1,TRBD1,TRBV4-1,.,TGCGCCAGCAGCCAACTGCACAGGGGGATGAACACTGAAGCTTTCTTT,CASSQLHRGMNTEAFF
TRBJ2-7,TRBD2,TRBV6-1,.,TGTGCCAGCAGTGACCCCCGGCTAGCGGGAGACCACGAGCAGTACTTC,CASSDPRLAGDHEQYF
TRBJ2-4,.,TRBV27,.,TGTGCCAGCACTGGACAGGACTATTCCAACATTCAGTACTTC,CASTGQDYSNIQYF
TRBJ1-5,TRBD1,TRBV18,.,TGTGCCAGCACGGGACAGACGGATATTCAGCCCCAGCATTTT,CASTGQTDIQPQHF
TRBJ2-5,TRBD2,TRBV18,.,TGTGCCAGCTCACCAGACGGGGGGGAAGAGACCCAGTACTTC,CASSPDGGEETQYF
TRBJ1-5,TRBD1,TRBV2,.,TGTGCCAGCAGCCAGAGACAGGGGCCCCAGCATTTT,CASSQRQGPQHF
TRBJ1-1,.,TRBV9,.,TGTGCCAGCAGCGTAGACAGCTACACTGAAGCTTTCTTT,CASSVDSYTEAFF
TRBJ1-1,.,TRBV6-2/TRBV6-3,.,TGTGCCAGCAGTCGCGGTGGCCGAGGGACTGAAGCTTTCTTT,CASSRGGRGTEAFF
TRBJ2-3,TRBD2,TRBV18,.,TGTGCCAGCTCACTGGGGAGGGGACTGAGCACAGATACGCAGTATTTT,CASSLGRGLSTDTQYF
TRBJ1-1,.,TRBV5-6,.,TGTGCCAGCAGCTTAATCCAGGGGACTATGAACACTGAAGCTTTCTTT,CASSLIQGTMNTEAFF
TRBJ1-3,.,TRBV29-1,.,TGCAGTGGCAGGGATCCGAGTGGAAACACCATATATTTT,CSGRDPSGNTIYF
TRBJ1-2,.,TRBV28,.,TGTGCCAGCAGTAATGCTGCGAGGGGGTATGGCTACACCTTC,CASSNAARGYGYTF
TRBJ1-4,TRBD1,TRBV28,.,TGTGCCACTATCCAAACAGGGGGAAAACTGTTTTTT,CATIQTGGKLFF
TRBJ1-6,TRBD1,TRBV6-6,.,TGTGCCAGCAGTCCTAAAAAACAGGGGGCGGTTTATAATTCACCCCTCCACTTT,CASSPKKQGAVYNSPLHF
TRBJ2-7,.,TRBV5-1,.,TGCGCCAGCAGCTTGGAAGGTAGCGGTCCCTACGAGCAGTACTTC,CASSLEGSGPYEQYF
TRBJ1-2,TRBD1,TRBV9,once,TGTGCCAGCAGCGGCCGGGACAGGGCTAGTAACTATGGCTACACCTTC,CASSGRDRASNYGYTF
TRBJ2-6,TRBD1,TRBV5-5,.,TGTGCCAGCAGCCCGGGACAGAGGGGTGGGGCCAACGTCCTGACTTTC,CASSPGQRGGANVLTF
TRBJ2-7,TRBD2,TRBV10-3,.,TGTGCCATCAGTGATCCTAGCGGGAGGTCTCCCTACGAGCAGTACTTC,CAISDPSGRSPYEQYF
TRBJ1-5,TRBD1,TRBV6-1,.,TGTGCCAGCAGTGAGGAACCAGGGGGTAATCAGCCCCAGCATTTT,CASSEEPGGNQPQHF
TRBJ1-2,TRBD1,TRBV10-3,.,TGTGCCATCAACGGACAGGGGAAGTGGAATGGCTACACCTTC,CAINGQGKWNGYTF
TRBJ1-3,TRBD1,TRBV18,.,TGTGCCAGCTCACCCCGGGACAGCTCTGGAAACACCATATATTTT,CASSPRDSSGNTIYF
TRBJ1-2,.,TRBV14,.,TGTGCCAGCAGCCCAATAACAGGCAACTATGGCTACACCTTC,CASSPITGNYGYTF
TRBJ2-7,.,TRBV25-1,.,TGTGCCAGCAGTGACCTATTTTACGAGCAGTACTTC,CASSDLFYEQYF
TRBJ1-6,TRBD1,TRBV20-1,.,TGCAGTGCTAGTAAGACAGGGGATGGTAATTCACCCCTCCACTTT,CSASKTGDGNSPLHF
TRBJ2-5,TRBD2,TRBV19,.,TGTGCCAGTACGAGAAGGGGAGGGTGGGGAGGATTGAAAGAGACCCAGTACTTC,CASTRRGGWGGLKETQYF
TRBJ1-2,TRBD1,TRBV4-1,.,TGCGCCAGCAGCCAAACAGGGGGCCCAAACTATGGCTACACCTTC,CASSQTGGPNYGYTF